Listed below are T cell receptor beta chains from one sample, sequenced in a study of blood T cells in healthy people across ages. TCRdb used MiXCR to reprocess the 5' RACE reads, holding one entry per CDR3 protein. The sample yields about 1.4 million distinct CDR3 sequences, approximately 63% seen once. Sequenced material: blood. Receptors originate from a man younger than 35 in good health. The conserved cysteine and the conserved F or W are not part of the CDR3 here.

J,V,CDR3
TRBJ1-4,TRBV7-9,ASSDPPGQINEKLF
TRBJ2-7,TRBV7-9,ASSLGLYQGARLYEQY
TRBJ2-7,TRBV27,ASSPNPGRGPYGEQY
TRBJ1-1,TRBV27,ASSLRGIGEAF
TRBJ1-2,TRBV3-1,ASSQGTGTAGYT
TRBJ2-1,TRBV4-2,ASTWDGYNEQF
TRBJ1-4,TRBV27,ASSLSLRQGSTNEKLF
TRBJ2-7,TRBV29-1,SVEGGITYEQY
TRBJ1-6,TRBV20-1,SGRRRPIDRSSSYNSPLH
TRBJ1-5,TRBV7-2,ASMEGGSSNQPQH
TRBJ1-2,TRBV6-6,ASSYGSANYGYT
TRBJ1-2,TRBV20-1,SAGVGQSYGYT
TRBJ2-5,TRBV7-2,ASSSRSANGETQY
TRBJ1-4,TRBV4-1,ASSHMTGAANEKLF
-,TRBV20-1,SAIRPSSYNEQY
TRBJ1-6,TRBV10-3,AFKETGIRDSPLH
TRBJ2-7,TRBV7-9,ASSLSRGRSYEQY
TRBJ1-2,TRBV27,ASSFKGGYT
TRBJ2-7,TRBV27,ASSLLGDYEQY
TRBJ1-6,TRBV5-1,ASSLEASASYNSPLH
TRBJ2-1,TRBV6-1,ASIPSGYFCEQF
TRBJ2-7,TRBV20-1,SARSRASANYEQY
TRBJ2-7,TRBV10-3,AIRDTDESSYEQY
TRBJ1-1,TRBV7-9,ASSHPVNTEAF
TRBJ1-2,TRBV18,ASQGRDTANYGYT
TRBJ2-5,TRBV6-6,ASSYLAGGQGEQY
TRBJ2-7,TRBV9,ASSSGLAVDEQY